These T cell receptor beta chains were read from a single sample in a study of T cell responses to AZD1222 COVID-19 vaccine. Produced via immunoSEQ multiplex PCR; TCRdb's table is partial and in-frame only. The profile shows around 200,000 clones, 88% of them singletons. Sample: peripheral blood, taken on day 0 of AZD1222 vaccination. These receptors originate from an adult in good health. Both conserved end residues are part of each CDR3. Fields, in order: clone size, J gene, V gene, D gene, CDR3 DNA, CDR3 protein. The D gene is left open where the match is weak. Size values are once, few and many counts, or a class for expanded clones, and some rows have none.

NA,TRBJ2-1,TRBV28,NA,TGTGCCAGCACTACCGCCCACAATGAGCAGTTCTTC,CASTTAHNEQFF
NA,TRBJ2-7,TRBV9,NA,TGTGCCAGCAGCGGAAGGGGAGCGGGTCCCTACGAGCAGTACTTC,CASSGRGAGPYEQYF
NA,TRBJ1-1,TRBV2,TRBD1,TGTGCCAGCAGTAACGACCTCGGACAGGGAATGAACACTGAAGCTTTCTTT,CASSNDLGQGMNTEAFF
NA,TRBJ2-3,TRBV10-3,TRBD2,TGTGCCATCAGTGAATGGGCTAGCGGGGGGAACACAGATACGCAGTATTTT,CAISEWASGGNTDTQYF
NA,TRBJ2-1,TRBV25-1,TRBD2,TGTGCCAGCAGTGGCAGTAGCGGGAGCCTAATTTCCTACAATGAGCAGTTCTTC,CASSGSSGSLISYNEQFF
NA,TRBJ2-7,TRBV6-5,NA,TGTGCCAGCAGTCCATCTACCCTCTACGAGCAGTACTTC,CASSPSTLYEQYF
few,TRBJ1-1,TRBV6-5,TRBD1,TGTGCCAGCGTTGACAGGGGGAACACTGAAGCTTTCTTT,CASVDRGNTEAFF
NA,TRBJ1-2,TRBV19,TRBD1,TGTGCCAGTAGTATTCTGGGACAGGGGGTCTCCCCCACCTCTAACTATGGCTACACCTTC,CASSILGQGVSPTSNYGYTF
NA,TRBJ1-1,TRBV2,NA,TGTGCCAGCAGCGCAATGACGGTGAACACTGAAGCTTTCTTT,CASSAMTVNTEAFF
NA,TRBJ1-1,TRBV19,NA,TGTGCCAGTAGTACGGCCAGGGGCGGGATTGACACTGAAGCTTTCTTT,CASSTARGGIDTEAFF
NA,TRBJ1-6,TRBV7-2,NA,TGTGCCAGCAGCGAAGGAGCAACCCTCCACTTT,CASSEGATLHF
NA,TRBJ2-5,TRBV6-4,TRBD1,TGTGCCAGCAGTGCTCATCGTAGGGGGCCGCGAAACGAGACCCAGTACTTC,CASSAHRRGPRNETQYF
once,TRBJ2-1,TRBV10-3,TRBD1,TGTGCCATCAGTGAGTCCCAGGGGGAGTACAGCTCCTACAATGAGCAGTTCTTC,CAISESQGEYSSYNEQFF
once,TRBJ1-2,TRBV5-1,TRBD1,TGCGCCAGCAGCGCCCTGGGACAGGCTTACTATGGCTACACCTTC,CASSALGQAYYGYTF
NA,TRBJ1-1,TRBV9,NA,TGTGCCAGCAGCGTTTCAGGACAGCTGAACACTGAAGCTTTCTTT,CASSVSGQLNTEAFF
NA,TRBJ2-7,TRBV5-6,TRBD2,TGTGCCAGCAGCTCGACTAGCGGGCTCTTTTACGAGCAGTACTTC,CASSSTSGLFYEQYF
NA,TRBJ1-2,TRBV5-1,NA,TGCGCCAGCAGCAACGGCGAGGGTAGAGGGGGGTATGGCTACACCTTC,CASSNGEGRGGYGYTF
NA,TRBJ1-3,TRBV29-1,TRBD1,TGCAGCGAATCAGGGGGGCGCTCTGGAAACACCATATATTTT,CSESGGRSGNTIYF
NA,TRBJ1-1,TRBV5-8,NA,TGTGCCAGCAGCTTGGGATTGACAGGTGAAGCTTTCTTT,CASSLGLTGEAFF
NA,TRBJ1-1,TRBV3-1/TRBV3-2,NA,TGTGCCAGCAGCCAAGCACAGGTCGTCACTGAAGCTTTCTTT,CASSQAQVVTEAFF
NA,TRBJ2-7,TRBV14,NA,TGTGCCAGCAGCCTTAGGACCTACGAGCAGTACTTC,CASSLRTYEQYF
NA,TRBJ1-3,TRBV30,NA,TGTGCCTGGACTCTCGCTGGAGGGGGAGGAAACACCATATATTTT,CAWTLAGGGGNTIYF
NA,TRBJ2-3,TRBV10-3,TRBD1,TGTGCCATCAGTCCCGGGACAGGGGATGATACGCAGTATTTT,CAISPGTGDDTQYF
NA,TRBJ2-3,TRBV4-3,NA,TGCGCCAGCAGCCAAGATCGGGTGGGGGATACGCAGTATTTT,CASSQDRVGDTQYF
NA,TRBJ1-2,TRBV29-1,TRBD1,TGCAGCGTTGAAGAAGGGGGCGGTGGCTACACCTTC,CSVEEGGGGYTF
NA,TRBJ1-5,TRBV27,NA,TGTGCCAGCAGTCTATCCCCCGGGGGCGATCAGCCCCAGCATTTT,CASSLSPGGDQPQHF
once,TRBJ2-7,TRBV5-4,NA,TGTGCCAGCAGCTTGGAGCCGTCGGGTGTAGGGCAGTACTTC,CASSLEPSGVGQYF
NA,TRBJ2-7,TRBV7-6,TRBD2,TGTGCCAGCAGCTTAGGGGACTTAGCGGGATCTGGGTACGAGCAGTACTTC,CASSLGDLAGSGYEQYF
NA,TRBJ2-7,TRBV30,NA,TGTGCCTGGAGTCCCCAGGGGCCTAACGAGCAGTACTTC,CAWSPQGPNEQYF
NA,TRBJ2-7,TRBV20-1,TRBD1,TGCAGTGCTCGGGACAGTTACGAGCAGTACTTC,CSARDSYEQYF
NA,TRBJ1-2,TRBV27,NA,TGTGCCAGCAGTTTCGCAGGGGCGGATGGCTACACCTTC,CASSFAGADGYTF
NA,TRBJ2-2,TRBV12-5,TRBD1,TGTGCTAGTGGTTTGGTATCGGCAGGGGGGAACACCGGGGAGCTGTTTTTT,CASGLVSAGGNTGELFF
NA,TRBJ2-2,TRBV28,NA,TGTGCCAGCAGTTTTTCGGGAGTCCGGGAGCTGTTTTTT,CASSFSGVRELFF
NA,TRBJ2-4,TRBV28,NA,TGTGCCAGCAGGCCGACGGGGACCTCCATTCAGTACTTC,CASRPTGTSIQYF
NA,TRBJ1-1,TRBV12-3/TRBV12-4,NA,TGTGCCAGCAGTCCTTTAGACACTGAAGCTTTCTTT,CASSPLDTEAFF
NA,TRBJ1-3,TRBV30,NA,TGTGCCTGGAGTGTAGGGGCTGCCTTGGTCGGAAACACCATATATTTT,CAWSVGAALVGNTIYF
NA,TRBJ1-6,TRBV2,TRBD1,TGTGCCAGCAGTGTACAGGGGGCTTATAATTCACCCCTCCACTTT,CASSVQGAYNSPLHF
NA,TRBJ1-2,TRBV5-4,NA,TGTGCCAGCAGCTTTATAAATTCCTATGGCTACACCTTC,CASSFINSYGYTF
NA,TRBJ2-1,TRBV7-3,NA,TGTGCCAGCAGCTTAACCGGCCGACCATACAATGAGCAGTTCTTC,CASSLTGRPYNEQFF
NA,TRBJ1-1,TRBV10-1,NA,TGCGCCAGCAGTGAGGCAGGGAGTGTTAAAGCTTTCTTT,CASSEAGSVKAFF
NA,TRBJ2-7,TRBV5-5,TRBD1,TGTGCCAGCAGCATAAGGACAGGGGGGCTTAGCTCCTACGAGCAGTACTTC,CASSIRTGGLSSYEQYF
NA,TRBJ2-7,TRBV5-6,TRBD1,TGTGCCAGCAGCCGCCGGGACAGGGCCTACGAGCAGTACTTC,CASSRRDRAYEQYF
few,TRBJ2-2,TRBV11-3,NA,TGTGCCAGCAGCCCCGGGACTGCGAACACCGGGGAGCTGTTTTTT,CASSPGTANTGELFF
NA,TRBJ2-1,TRBV27,TRBD2,TGTGCCAGCAGTCCAACTAGCGGGGGGCCACTCAATGAGCAGTTCTTC,CASSPTSGGPLNEQFF
NA,TRBJ2-1,TRBV11-2,NA,TGTGCCAGCAGCTTAGCCGACGGGTACAATGAGCAGTTCTTC,CASSLADGYNEQFF
NA,TRBJ2-7,TRBV6-5,NA,TGTGCCAGCAGTTACGGTTCATTCAGGTCTTTAGACGAGCAGTACTTC,CASSYGSFRSLDEQYF
NA,TRBJ1-4,TRBV2,TRBD1,TGTGCCAGCAGTCCGGGACAGGGGAATGAAAAACTGTTTTTT,CASSPGQGNEKLFF
NA,TRBJ1-6,TRBV19,NA,TGTGCCAGTAGTATGGCCAGAAATAATTCACCCCTCCACTTT,CASSMARNNSPLHF
NA,TRBJ1-3,TRBV6-1,NA,TGTGCCAGCAGTGAAGCGGCTGGAAACACCATATATTTT,CASSEAAGNTIYF
NA,TRBJ1-2,TRBV5-1,NA,TGCGCCAGCAGCCAAAGACCCGGCTACACCTTC,CASSQRPGYTF
NA,TRBJ2-1,TRBV5-1,TRBD2,TGCGCCAGCAGCTTGGACAGCGGGGGCTCCTACAATGAGCAGTTCTTC,CASSLDSGGSYNEQFF